These T cell receptor beta chains were read from a single sample in a study of T cell responses to AZD1222 COVID-19 vaccine. Profiled with immunoSEQ multiplex PCR; TCRdb holds only in-frame clones, not every one. The table lists 95,000 to 130,000 clones, approximately 85% of them singletons. Sequenced material: peripheral blood, taken on day 0 of MenACWY control vaccination. These TCRs come from an adult in good health. Both conserved end residues are part of each CDR3. D genes are given only for firm matches. The size entry is marked missing in some rows and otherwise reads once, few, many or a size class.

CASSQGEGNQPQHF	TGTGCCAGCAGCCAAGGAGAGGGCAATCAGCCCCAGCATTTT	TRBJ1-5	-	TRBV3-1/TRBV3-2	once
CASSQDGGQSFDIAFF	TGTGCCAGCAGCCAAGATGGGGGACAGAGCTTTGATATAGCTTTCTTT	TRBJ1-1	TRBD1	TRBV3-1/TRBV3-2	-
CAIRGLAGAVMGEQFF	TGTGCCATCAGGGGACTAGCGGGGGCCGTAATGGGTGAGCAGTTCTTC	TRBJ2-1	TRBD2	TRBV10-3	-
CASSLVTDAGSYNEQFF	TGTGCCAGCAGCTTAGTGACCGATGCGGGCTCCTACAATGAGCAGTTCTTC	TRBJ2-1	-	TRBV11-2	-
CASSKEGVWNNEQFF	TGTGCCAGCAGCAAAGAGGGGGTTTGGAACAATGAGCAGTTCTTC	TRBJ2-1	-	TRBV21-1	-
CASSMRADSISPLHF	TGTGCCAGCAGCATGAGGGCAGACTCTATTTCACCCCTCCACTTT	TRBJ1-6	-	TRBV5-4	-
CASSQDTGNVGYTF	TGCGCCAGCAGCCAAGATACCGGGAACGTTGGCTACACCTTC	TRBJ1-2	-	TRBV4-1	-
CASSVQGLAGNQPQHF	TGCGCCAGCAGCGTACAGGGGCTTGCCGGGAATCAGCCCCAGCATTTT	TRBJ1-5	TRBD1	TRBV5-1	-
CASSLGGPGQGTVTF	TGTGCCAGCAGCTTAGGAGGTCCGGGACAGGGCACAGTCACCTTC	TRBJ1-2	TRBD1	TRBV7-2	-
CAREGANYGYTF	TGTGCCAGGGAGGGGGCTAACTATGGCTACACCTTC	TRBJ1-2	-	TRBV3-1/TRBV3-2	-
CASIQGFYEQYF	TGTGCCAGCATACAGGGCTTCTACGAGCAGTACTTC	TRBJ2-7	-	TRBV6-5	-
CASSENPGWKNSPLHF	TGTGCCAGCAGTGAAAACCCAGGGTGGAAGAATTCACCCCTCCACTTT	TRBJ1-6	-	TRBV6-1	-
CASSPWIAGGQGYEQFF	TGTGCCAGCAGCCCTTGGATAGCGGGGGGGCAGGGTTATGAGCAGTTCTTC	TRBJ2-1	TRBD2	TRBV7-2	-
CASSLVLAGREKLFF	TGTGCCAGCAGCTTAGTCTTGGCAGGGAGGGAAAAACTGTTTTTT	TRBJ1-4	-	TRBV7-9	-
CASSSGLNTEAFF	TGTGCCAGCAGCTCCGGCCTGAACACTGAAGCTTTCTTT	TRBJ1-1	-	TRBV7-2	few
CASSVARQLTDTQYF	TGTGCCAGCAGCGTAGCTCGGCAGCTCACAGATACGCAGTATTTT	TRBJ2-3	-	TRBV9	-
CASSVRSGGNNEQFF	TGTGCCAGCAGCGTACGTAGCGGGGGGAACAATGAGCAGTTCTTC	TRBJ2-1	TRBD2	TRBV9	-
CASSYSGSGTDTQYF	TGTGCCAGCAGTTACTCGGGGAGCGGGACAGATACGCAGTATTTT	TRBJ2-3	-	TRBV6-5	-
CASSRDRGLYGYTF	TGTGCCAGCAGTAGGGACAGGGGGCTCTATGGCTACACCTTC	TRBJ1-2	TRBD1	TRBV5-4	-
CASSQSIGVNYGYTF	TGTGCCAGCAGCCAATCAATAGGGGTCAACTATGGCTACACCTTC	TRBJ1-2	-	TRBV14	-
CASNGRMNTEAFF	TGTGCCAGCAATGGACGGATGAACACTGAAGCTTTCTTT	TRBJ1-1	-	TRBV28	-
CASSPVLAQEQYF	TGTGCCAGCAGTCCAGTCCTCGCACAGGAGCAGTACTTC	TRBJ2-7	-	TRBV28	-
CARSKGRYILMNTEAFF	TGTGCCAGAAGCAAGGGCAGATATATCCTTATGAACACTGAAGCTTTCTTT	TRBJ1-1	-	TRBV5-3	-
CASSLPQDRAITNQETQYF	TGCGCCAGCAGCCTCCCCCAGGACAGGGCTATTACTAACCAAGAGACCCAGTACTTC	TRBJ2-5	TRBD1	TRBV5-1	-
CASSVTGRRTNYGYTF	TGTGCCAGCTCAGTTACAGGGAGAAGGACTAACTATGGCTACACCTTC	TRBJ1-2	-	TRBV18	-
CASSLSIPAGGQETQYF	TGTGCCAGCAGTTTATCGATTCCCGCGGGGGGGCAAGAGACCCAGTACTTC	TRBJ2-5	TRBD2	TRBV27	-
CASSQDRRQTSTDTQYF	TGCGCCAGCAGCCAAGACAGGCGACAGACAAGCACAGATACGCAGTATTTT	TRBJ2-3	-	TRBV4-1	-
CASSPRGSDTYEQYF	TGTGCCAGCAGCCCTCGAGGCAGTGACACCTACGAGCAGTACTTC	TRBJ2-7	-	TRBV6-2/TRBV6-3	-
CASSDDSLNTEAFF	TGTGCCAGCAGTGACGACAGCCTTAACACTGAAGCTTTCTTT	TRBJ1-1	-	TRBV6-1	-
CASSPDRGSNQPQHF	TGTGCCAGCAGCCCGGACAGGGGAAGCAATCAGCCCCAGCATTTT	TRBJ1-5	TRBD1	TRBV2	-
CASSVEGEGEAFF	TGTGCCAGCAGCGTAGAAGGGGAGGGTGAAGCTTTCTTT	TRBJ1-1	-	TRBV9	-
CATSAPGTGGEDTQYF	TGTGCCACCAGTGCCCCCGGGACAGGGGGCGAAGATACGCAGTATTTT	TRBJ2-3	TRBD1	TRBV24-1	-
CASSYPDSGNTEAFF	TGTGCCAGCAGTTATCCTGACAGCGGGAACACTGAAGCTTTCTTT	TRBJ1-1	-	TRBV6-2/TRBV6-3	-
CASRKTGGEAFF	TGTGCCAGCAGAAAGACAGGGGGTGAAGCTTTCTTT	TRBJ1-1	TRBD1	TRBV28	-
CASSQGQFLPQHF	TGTGCCAGCAGCCAAGGCCAATTCCTGCCCCAGCATTTT	TRBJ1-5	-	TRBV3-1/TRBV3-2	-
CASSAIGSGSEKLFF	TGCGCCAGCAGCGCTATAGGGTCGGGTAGTGAAAAACTGTTTTTT	TRBJ1-4	-	TRBV5-1	once
CASSPRGTAYEQYF	TGCGCCAGCAGCCCAAGAGGGACAGCATACGAGCAGTACTTC	TRBJ2-7	TRBD1	TRBV5-1	-
CATSDSVSYEQYF	TGTGCCACCAGTGATTCCGTCTCCTACGAGCAGTACTTC	TRBJ2-7	-	TRBV24-1	-
CASSQDRGTGGLDEQFF	TGTGCCAGCAGCCAAGATAGAGGGACAGGGGGTCTCGATGAGCAGTTCTTC	TRBJ2-1	TRBD1	TRBV4-2	-
CASSLERAQMEEKLFF	TGTGCCAGCAGCCTGGAGAGGGCCCAAATGGAGGAAAAACTGTTTTTT	TRBJ1-4	-	TRBV4-2	-
CASSVTGQPNSPLHF	TGTGCCAGTAGCGTCACGGGACAGCCCAATTCACCCCTCCACTTT	TRBJ1-6	TRBD1	TRBV19	-
CASSFGDKAFF	TGTGCCAGCAGTTTTGGAGATAAAGCTTTCTTT	TRBJ1-1	-	TRBV12-3/TRBV12-4	-
CASSPAGTGPREQYF	TGTGCCAGCTCACCAGCCGGGACAGGTCCACGCGAGCAGTACTTC	TRBJ2-7	TRBD1	TRBV18	-
CASSLDRSSARYF	TGTGCCAGCAGCTTGGACAGGTCGTCTGCTCGGTACTTC	TRBJ2-5	TRBD1	TRBV7-2	-
CASSQGTYPPQGYTF	TGCGCCAGCAGCCAAGGAACATACCCCCCTCAAGGATACACCTTC	TRBJ1-2	-	TRBV4-3	-
CASSLSGTGGQPQHF	TGTGCCAGCAGCTTAAGTGGGACAGGGGGCCAGCCCCAGCATTTT	TRBJ1-5	TRBD1	TRBV7-2	-
CASSKQGAGGYSNQPQHF	TGTGCCAGCAGCAAACAGGGGGCAGGGGGTTATAGCAATCAGCCCCAGCATTTT	TRBJ1-5	TRBD1	TRBV6-2/TRBV6-3	-
CASSWTGLEKLFF	TGTGCCAGCAGTTGGACAGGGCTTGAAAAACTGTTTTTT	TRBJ1-4	TRBD1	TRBV2	-
CASSPRRRDNEQFF	TGTGCCAGCAGCCCCCGTCGCAGGGATAATGAGCAGTTCTTC	TRBJ2-1	-	TRBV11-2	-
CASSLATSGEGETQYF	TGTGCCAGCAGCTTAGCAACTAGCGGGGAAGGGGAGACCCAGTACTTC	TRBJ2-5	TRBD2	TRBV7-8	-